These 20 T cell receptor beta chains were sequenced from one sample in a study of T cells in Graves' hyperthyroidism and ophthalmopathy. RNA transcripts yielded amplified TCR beta CDR3 regions. The HTBI set primed first-round TCR CDR3 RT-PCR. MiXCR, run by TCRdb on the multiplex PCR reads, gives a single entry per CDR3 protein. This sample carries some 300,000 distinct CDR3 sequences, 10% to 15% of them seen once, and the ten largest clones take approximately 7.8%. The sequenced sample consisted of blood. Receptors originate from a woman in her twenties or thirties with Graves' hyperthyroidism that later progressed to Graves' ophthalmopathy.

This clonotype occurred many times. The chain's CDR3 is CAKGGRLGEPQHF. CDR3 DNA sequence: TGTGCCAAAGGTGGACGGCTCGGGGAGCCCCAGCATTTT. V usage is TRBV6-7 and J usage is TRBJ1-5; D not certain. TRBV6-7 is flagged as an ORF with uncertain function. There are 13 residues in the CDR3. Trimming cost V 10 bases and J 8 bases, with 18 bases left between them.

Only a few counts were recorded for this clonotype. The rearrangement joins TRBV4-3 to TRBJ2-1; no clear D gene. The CDR3 extends over 16 amino acids. Trimming stripped 1 base from V and 3 bases from J, with 13 bases between. The V gene's germline CDR1 is LGHNA and CDR2 YSLEER. The CDR3 nucleotides are TGCGCCAGCAGCCAAGGGGTGGTGGGGATCTACAATGAGCAGTTCTTC. Residues: CASSQGVVGIYNEQFF.

Of note for this clonotype: A clone one base away is much larger, so this may be a read error. The CDR3 region is CASSDGRTTDTQYF. CDR3 in DNA: TGTGCCAGCAGTGATGGGAGGACCACAGATACGCAGTATTTT. The V call is TRBV27, the J call TRBJ2-3; a possible D gene is TRBD2 (6 bases). The germline V gene encodes CDR1 MNHEY and CDR2 SMNVEV (reference sequence). The CDR3 loop spans 14 amino acids. V was shortened by 5 bases and J by 2 bases, with 11 bases between the two germline ends.

This clonotype has a handful of counts. V is TRBV27 and J is TRBJ2-3, with D uncertain. There are 10 residues in the CDR3. Trimming stripped 9 bases from V and 3 bases from J, with 4 bases between. Germline CDR1 is MNHEY and CDR2 is SMNVEV (reference sequence). CDR3 residues: CARNTDTQYF. The CDR3 DNA reads TGTGCCAGGAATACAGATACGCAGTATTTT.

This clonotype has a handful of counts. A far larger clone is only one base removed, so a read error is likely. This sequence joins TRBV11-2 and TRBJ2-3; a weak D match, TRBD2 (5 bases). Germline lookup yields CDR1 SGHAT and CDR2 FQNNGV. The CDR3 is 11 amino acids. This CDR3 is CACSGLDTQYF. The CDR3 DNA reads as TGTGCCTGCAGCGGTTTAGATACGCAGTATTTT.

This clonotype was observed many times. The V call is TRBV6-5, the J call TRBJ2-7, with D perhaps matching TRBD2 (6 bases). The CDR3 covers 15 residues. The V end was cut by 2 bases, the J end by 5 bases, with 16 bases between. Per germline, CDR1 MNHEY and CDR2 SVGAGI. CDR3 DNA: TGTGCCAGCAGTTACGGGCAGGGAGGAGGGAACGAGCAGTACTTC. It yields the protein CASSYGQGGGNEQYF.

This clonotype was counted ten times or more. The V gene is TRBV30, the J gene TRBJ1-5; TRBD1 agrees at 11 bases. Germline CDR1 and CDR2: GTSNPN and SVGIG (reference sequence). V lost 4 bases and J lost 2; bases outside the gene matches: 4. The CDR3 totals 15 residues. The CDR3 sequence is CAWTGQGAGNQPQHF. The DNA for the CDR3 is TGTGCCTGGACCGGACAGGGGGCTGGCAATCAGCCCCAGCATTTT.

This clonotype has just a few counts. V gene TRBV9 combines with J gene TRBJ2-1; the match to TRBD1 covers 7 bases. CDR1 SGDLS and CDR2 YYNGEE come from the germline V gene. V gave up 0 bases and J gave up 4 bases; unmatched junction bases: 4. This CDR3 is 15 amino acids long. The CDR3 nucleotides read TGTGCCAGCAGCGTAGAAGGACAGGAGTACAATGAGCAGTTCTTC. Translation: CASSVEGQEYNEQFF.

This clonotype showed up just a few times. The chain carries TRBV6-4 and TRBJ2-3; possible D gene TRBD1, 6 bases. Germline V gene lookup returns CDR1 MRHNA and CDR2 SNTAGT. Trimming removed 6 bases from V and 0 bases from J, with 10 bases in between. This CDR3 region has 14 residues. This CDR3 reads CASRRTESTDTQYF. CDR3 nucleotides: TGTGCCAGCAGAAGGACAGAAAGCACAGATACGCAGTATTTT.

Points on this clonotype: A read error is possible here, since a much larger clone lies one base away. CDR3 amino acids: CASSDPGTIGHEQFF. The CDR3 DNA is TGTGCCAGCAGTGATCCCGGGACTATTGGCCATGAGCAGTTCTTC. This chain links TRBV27 with TRBJ2-1, with 7 bases identical to TRBD2. The CDR3 sequence is 15 residues long. Per the germline V gene, CDR1 is MNHEY and CDR2 is SMNVEV (reference sequence). Trimming cost V 5 bases and J 8 bases; bases outside gene matches: 12.

This clonotype appeared many times. The chain joins TRBV7-2 to TRBJ2-1, with TRBD2 matching 10 bases. Germline V CDR1 and CDR2: SGHTA, FQGNSA. The CDR3 runs to 18 residues. Trimming cost V 1 base and J 9 bases; bases outside gene matches: 15. The CDR3, as DNA: TGTGCCAGCAGCTTAGTGTCCCAGCGGGAGGGTCCGACCGCTGAGCAGTTCTTC. Protein: CASSLVSQREGPTAEQFF.

The V gene is TRBV2, the J gene TRBJ1-5; D remains ambiguous. V lost 4 bases, J lost 5 bases, and 9 bases lay in between. Looked up from germline, CDR1 is SNHLY and CDR2 is FYNNEI. The CDR3 covers 13 residues. CDR3 DNA sequence: TGTGCCAGCAGTGTAGACACCTATCAGCCCCAGCATTTT. Its protein is CASSVDTYQPQHF.

This sequence joins TRBV6-2 or TRBV6-3 and TRBJ1-6; 7 bases align to TRBD1. Germline V lookup: CDR1 MNHEY, CDR2 SVGEGT. This CDR3 is built from 16 residues. The ends lost 2 bases at V and 7 bases at J; junction bases unmatched: 8. This CDR3 is CASSYGGQSRNSPLHF. For the CDR3, the DNA is TGTGCCAGCAGTTACGGGGGACAGTCTCGCAATTCACCCCTCCACTTT.

This clonotype was seen ten or more times. CDR3 sequence reads: CSARGEIADTQYF. CDR3 nucleotide sequence: TGCAGTGCTAGGGGGGAGATAGCAGATACGCAGTATTTT. The chain carries TRBV20-1 and TRBJ2-3; tentatively, D is TRBD1 or TRBD2 (5 bases each). Trimming took 3 bases from V and 4 from J, leaving 11 bases between them. This CDR3 has 13 amino acids. In germline, CDR1 is DFQATT, CDR2 SNEGSKA (reference sequence).

This clonotype was counted ten times or more. The CDR3 loop reads CASSRQGTYEQYF. The CDR3 coding sequence is TGTGCCAGCAGTCGACAGGGCACCTACGAGCAGTACTTC. The chain uses TRBV3-1 and TRBJ2-7; 7 bases are shared with TRBD1. Unmatched junction bases numbered 4, after V lost 6 bases and J lost 2 bases. The CDR3 runs to 13 residues. Per germline, CDR1 LGHDT and CDR2 YNNKEL (reference sequence).

This clonotype has a single count. The genes are TRBV5-1 and TRBJ2-3; 9 nucleotides line up with TRBD2. This CDR3 comprises 14 residues. J gave up 6 bases and V 4 bases, and 6 bases lay outside the gene matches. Germline CDR1 reads SGHRS; CDR2 reads YFSETQ. In DNA, the CDR3 is TGCGCCAGCAGCATAGGACTAGCGAGGGATACGCAGTATTTT. Its protein is CASSIGLARDTQYF.

This clonotype was seen a few times. The chain employs TRBV20-1 and TRBJ2-1, with 12 bases that match TRBD2. The length of the CDR3 is 17 residues. J gave up 1 base and V 3 bases, and 7 bases lay outside the gene matches. Germline V gene sequence: CDR1 DFQATT, CDR2 SNEGSKA (reference sequence). The CDR3 sequence: CSARGGLAGKSYNEQFF. Written as DNA, the CDR3 is TGCAGTGCTAGGGGTGGACTAGCGGGAAAATCCTACAATGAGCAGTTCTTC.

This clonotype was observed a handful of times. V and J are TRBV27 and TRBJ1-5, with D uncertain. Germline V gene sequence: CDR1 MNHEY, CDR2 SMNVEV (reference sequence). This CDR3 is built from 15 residues. V lost 6 bases to trimming and J lost 4 bases, with 16 bases between them. CDR3 residues: CASSRTSGMNQPQHF. CDR3 in DNA: TGTGCCAGCAGCCGGACCTCAGGAATGAATCAGCCCCAGCATTTT.

The table lists this clonotype with many counts. The chain employs TRBV10-3 and TRBJ1-1, with no clear D. Trimming stripped 3 bases from V and 4 bases from J, with 18 bases between. Germline V gives CDR1 ENHRY, CDR2 SYGVKD. This CDR3 spans 16 amino acids. CDR3 sequence reads: CAISDPPAGWGTEAFF. CDR3 DNA: TGTGCCATCAGTGACCCCCCAGCAGGATGGGGCACTGAAGCTTTCTTT.

There are many counts of this clonotype. The chain combines TRBV20-1 with TRBJ1-5; 7 nucleotides agree with TRBD1. The CDR3 runs 17 residues. Trimming at V came to 5 bases and at J to 5 bases, leaving 18 bases not matched to a gene. Germline loops: CDR1 DFQATT, CDR2 SNEGSKA (reference sequence). This chain's CDR3 is CSAHSSGAGGIYQPQHF. The CDR3 DNA reads TGCAGTGCTCATTCCTCGGGCGCAGGGGGTATTTATCAGCCCCAGCATTTT.